This T cell receptor beta chain was sequenced during a study of neurological immune-mediated disorders. The unsorted libraries had their origin in 2 million PBMCs stored at -80 C. Germline V gene data show CDR1 as SQVTM and CDR2 as ANQGSEA. V gave up 7 bases and J gave up 0 bases, with 15 bases separating them. The CDR3 runs 14 residues. 5'RACE with 10-nucleotide random UMIs produced the cDNA. TCRdb passed the 5' RACE reads through MiXCR, listing each CDR3 protein once. This table has some 38,000 distinct CDR3 sequences, over 12% appearing once. Findings of the study overall: None of the CDR3 amino acid sequences in expanded clones turned up in more than one subject, which points to private repertoires in all groups.

In its sample, this clonotype was seen many times. The target antigen is unknown. The J gene is TRBJ1-1, the V gene TRBV29-1; a weak D match, TRBD1 (5 bases). Sequencing was performed on PBMCs. The receptor's source is a woman between 45 and 65 years old with HTLV-1-associated myelopathy (HAM/TSP). In nucleotides, the CDR3 is TGCAGCGCTCAGCCGGGGCGCATGAACACTGAAGCTTTCTTT. Its translation: CSAQPGRMNTEAFF.